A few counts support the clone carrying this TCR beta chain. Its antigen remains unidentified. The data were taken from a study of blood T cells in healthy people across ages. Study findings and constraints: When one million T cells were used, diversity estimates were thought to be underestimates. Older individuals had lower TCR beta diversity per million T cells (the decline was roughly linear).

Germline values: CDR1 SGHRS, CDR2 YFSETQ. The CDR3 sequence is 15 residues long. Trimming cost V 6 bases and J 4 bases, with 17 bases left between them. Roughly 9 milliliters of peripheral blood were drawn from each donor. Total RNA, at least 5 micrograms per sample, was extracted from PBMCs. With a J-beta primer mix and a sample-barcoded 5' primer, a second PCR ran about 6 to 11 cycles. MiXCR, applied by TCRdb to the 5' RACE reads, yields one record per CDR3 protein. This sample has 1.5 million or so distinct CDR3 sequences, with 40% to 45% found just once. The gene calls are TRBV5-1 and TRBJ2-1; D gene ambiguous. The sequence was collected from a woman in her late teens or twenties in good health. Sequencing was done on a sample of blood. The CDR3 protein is CASTLMEPAYNEQFF. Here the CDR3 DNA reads TGCGCCAGCACCCTTATGGAACCAGCGTACAATGAGCAGTTCTTC.